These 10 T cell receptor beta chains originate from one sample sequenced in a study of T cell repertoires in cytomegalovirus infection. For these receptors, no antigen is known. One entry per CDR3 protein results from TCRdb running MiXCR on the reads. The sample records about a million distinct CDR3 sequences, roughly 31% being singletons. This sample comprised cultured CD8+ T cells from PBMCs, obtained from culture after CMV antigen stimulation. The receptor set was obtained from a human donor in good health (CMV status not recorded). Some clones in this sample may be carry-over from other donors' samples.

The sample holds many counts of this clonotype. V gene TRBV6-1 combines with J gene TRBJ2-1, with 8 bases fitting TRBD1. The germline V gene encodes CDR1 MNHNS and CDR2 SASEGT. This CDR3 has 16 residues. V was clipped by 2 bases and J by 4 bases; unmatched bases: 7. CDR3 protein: CASSERAGGPYNEQFF. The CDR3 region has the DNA TGTGCCAGCAGTGAACGGGCAGGGGGCCCTTACAATGAGCAGTTCTTC.

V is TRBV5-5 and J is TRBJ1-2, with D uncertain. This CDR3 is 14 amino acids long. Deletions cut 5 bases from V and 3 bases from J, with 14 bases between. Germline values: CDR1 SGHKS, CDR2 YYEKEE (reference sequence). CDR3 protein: CASRVGVRDYGYTF. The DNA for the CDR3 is TGTGCCAGCAGGGTGGGAGTGCGTGACTATGGCTACACCTTC.

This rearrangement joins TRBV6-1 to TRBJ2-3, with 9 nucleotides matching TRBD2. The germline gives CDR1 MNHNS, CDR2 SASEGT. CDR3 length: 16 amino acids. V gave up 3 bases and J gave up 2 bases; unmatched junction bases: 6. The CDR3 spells CASSEVSGGFTDTQYF. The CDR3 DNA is TGTGCCAGCAGTGAGGTTAGCGGGGGCTTCACAGATACGCAGTATTTT.

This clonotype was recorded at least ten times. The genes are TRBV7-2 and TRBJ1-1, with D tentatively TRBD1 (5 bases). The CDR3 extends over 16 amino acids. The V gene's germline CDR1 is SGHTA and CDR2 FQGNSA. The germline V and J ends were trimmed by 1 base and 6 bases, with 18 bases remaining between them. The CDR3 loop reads CASSLDGILGPAEAFF. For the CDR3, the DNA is TGTGCCAGCAGCTTAGACGGTATCTTGGGGCCGGCTGAAGCTTTCTTT. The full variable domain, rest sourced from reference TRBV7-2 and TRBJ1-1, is GAGVSQSPSNKVTEKGKDVELRCDPISGHTALYWYRQSLGQGLEFLIYFQGNSAPDKSGLPSDRFSAERTGGSVSTLTIQRTQQEDSAVYLCASSLDGILGPAEAFFGQGTRLTVV.

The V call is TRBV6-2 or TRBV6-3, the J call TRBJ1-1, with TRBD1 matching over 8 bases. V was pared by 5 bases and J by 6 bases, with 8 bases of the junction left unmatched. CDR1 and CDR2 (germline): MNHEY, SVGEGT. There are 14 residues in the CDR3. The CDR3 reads CASSPRGHYSEAFF. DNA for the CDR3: TGTGCCAGCAGTCCCAGGGGGCATTACTCTGAAGCTTTCTTT.

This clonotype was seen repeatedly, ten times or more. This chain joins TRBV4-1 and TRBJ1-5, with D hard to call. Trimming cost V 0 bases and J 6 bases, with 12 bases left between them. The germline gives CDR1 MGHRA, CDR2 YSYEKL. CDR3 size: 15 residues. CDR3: CASSQDRGGLQPQHF. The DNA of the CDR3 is TGCGCCAGCAGCCAAGATAGAGGAGGGCTTCAGCCCCAGCATTTT.

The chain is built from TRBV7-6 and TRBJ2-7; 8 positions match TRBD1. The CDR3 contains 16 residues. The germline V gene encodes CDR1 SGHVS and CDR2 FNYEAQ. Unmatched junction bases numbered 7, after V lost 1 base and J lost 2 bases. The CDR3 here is CASSLDPGQATYEQYF. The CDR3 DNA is TGTGCCAGCAGCTTAGATCCGGGACAGGCTACCTACGAGCAGTACTTC. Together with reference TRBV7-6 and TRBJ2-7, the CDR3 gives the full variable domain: GAGVSQSPRYKVTKRGQDVALRCDPISGHVSLYWYRQALGQGPEFLTYFNYEAQQDKSGLPNDRFSAERPEGSISTLTIQRTEQRDSAMYRCASSLDPGQATYEQYFGPGTRLTVT.

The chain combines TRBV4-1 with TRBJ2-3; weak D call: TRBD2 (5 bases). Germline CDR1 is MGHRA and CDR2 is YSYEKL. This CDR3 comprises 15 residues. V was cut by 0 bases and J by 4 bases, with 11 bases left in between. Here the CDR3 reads CASSQDRGAADTQYF. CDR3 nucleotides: TGCGCCAGCAGCCAAGATCGGGGTGCGGCAGATACGCAGTATTTT.

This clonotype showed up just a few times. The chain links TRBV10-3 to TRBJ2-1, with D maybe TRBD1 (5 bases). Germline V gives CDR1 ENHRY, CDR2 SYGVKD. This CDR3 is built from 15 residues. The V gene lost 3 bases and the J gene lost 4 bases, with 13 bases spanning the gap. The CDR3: CAISEGESLYNEQFF. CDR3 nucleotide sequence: TGTGCCATCAGTGAAGGGGAATCGCTATACAATGAGCAGTTCTTC.

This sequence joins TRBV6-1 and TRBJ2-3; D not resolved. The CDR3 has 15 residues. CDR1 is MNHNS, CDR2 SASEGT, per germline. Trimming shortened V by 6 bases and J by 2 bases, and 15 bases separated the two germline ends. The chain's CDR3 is CASRPQGWSTDTQYF. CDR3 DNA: TGTGCCAGCAGACCGCAAGGGTGGTCCACAGATACGCAGTATTTT.